One and the same sample provided the 16 T cell receptor beta chains below, sequenced in a study of T-cell memory formation after mild COVID-19. TCRdb used MiXCR to reprocess the 5' RACE reads, holding one entry per CDR3 protein. In the table there are some 190,000 distinct CDR3 sequences, roughly 17% of which are singletons. Material: PBMCs or a T cell subset sorted from them (not recorded which). These receptors were obtained from an adult woman who had mild COVID-19 (a few samples of this study predate the infection). Cell type and time point are not known.

The J gene is TRBJ2-7, the V gene TRBV25-1; D is perhaps TRBD1 (6 bases). Germline V gives CDR1 MGHDK, CDR2 SYGVNS. The CDR3 has 12 amino acids. With 1 base removed from V and 5 bases from J, the gap between germline ends came to 6 bases. In DNA, the CDR3 is TGTGCCAGCAGTGAATCAGGGGACGAGCAGTACTTC. Translating gives CASSESGDEQYF.

CDR3 in DNA: TGTGCCAGCAGTTACCGGTCCTACAATGAGCAGTTCTTC. It encodes CASSYRSYNEQFF. The chain carries TRBV6-2 or TRBV6-3 and TRBJ2-1; no firm D call. The germline CDR1 and CDR2 sequences are MNHEY and SVGEGT. This CDR3 has 13 residues. Trimming shortened V by 2 bases and J by 1 base, and 3 bases separated the two germline ends.

This clonotype occurred a few times. The chain carries TRBV7-2 and TRBJ2-1; 7 nucleotides match TRBD2. The CDR3 covers 15 residues. Trimming took 5 bases from V and 2 from J; bases not matched to a gene: 6. Germline CDR1 reads SGHTA; CDR2 reads FQGNSA. CDR3 nucleotide sequence: TGTGCCAGCAGCCCCCAGCGGGGTACCTACAATGAGCAGTTCTTC. It encodes CASSPQRGTYNEQFF.

The sample holds a few counts of this clonotype. The genes are TRBV6-2 or TRBV6-3 and TRBJ2-3; tentatively, D is TRBD2 (6 bases). With 8 bases removed from V and 11 bases from J, the gap between germline ends came to 14 bases. Looked up from germline, CDR1 is MNHEY and CDR2 is SVGEGT. The CDR3 consists of 11 residues. Here the CDR3 reads CASSLGGGQYF. Written as DNA, the CDR3 is TGTGCCAGCTCCTTGGGGGGTGGGCAGTATTTT.

V usage is TRBV7-2 and J usage is TRBJ1-1; tentative D call: TRBD1 (6 bases). The CDR3 loop spans 15 amino acids. Germline lookup yields CDR1 SGHTA and CDR2 FQGNSA. V was trimmed by 1 base and J by 1 base, leaving 10 bases between them. As DNA, the CDR3 is TGTGCCAGCAGCTTAGGAGACAGGCGGAACACTGAAGCTTTCTTT. This gives the protein CASSLGDRRNTEAFF.

This clonotype was seen more than once but under ten times. This CDR3 is CASSVIAGNNEQFF. The CDR3, as DNA: TGTGCCAGCTCGGTGATAGCAGGGAACAATGAGCAGTTCTTC. The chain is built from TRBV6-4 and TRBJ2-1; TRBD1 is a possible D gene (5 bases). CDR1 and CDR2 (germline): MRHNA, SNTAGT. Trimming removed 8 bases at V and 5 bases at J, with 16 bases between. CDR3 length: 14 residues.

This clonotype occurred a few times. The chain links TRBV7-2 to TRBJ2-3, with TRBD2 identical over 8 bases. V lost 5 bases and J lost 10; bases outside the gene matches: 8. The CDR3 consists of 13 residues. Germline CDR1 reads SGHTA; CDR2 reads FQGNSA. The CDR3 DNA reads as TGTGCCAGCAGCCCGGATCGGCGGGGGGCGCAGTATTTT. This encodes CASSPDRRGAQYF.

The gene calls are TRBV5-4 and TRBJ1-1, with D perhaps matching TRBD1 (5 bases). Per germline, CDR1 SGHNT and CDR2 YYREEE (reference sequence). The CDR3 length is 13 residues. V lost 7 bases and J lost 2, with 12 bases in between. In DNA form, the CDR3 reads TGTGCCAGCGGGGGAGGTACCAACACTGAAGCTTTCTTT. This translates into CASGGGTNTEAFF.

This clonotype has only a few counts. The CDR3, as DNA: TGTGCCAGCACTAGACTAGCGGGTAGGAATGAGCAGTTCTTC. This gives the protein CASTRLAGRNEQFF. The chain carries TRBV27 and TRBJ2-1, with 10 bases lining up with TRBD2. After removal of 7 bases from V and 7 bases from J, the junction contained 7 bases not matched to a gene. The CDR3 spans 14 residues. Looked up from germline, CDR1 is MNHEY and CDR2 is SMNVEV (reference sequence).

V gene TRBV5-1 combines with J gene TRBJ2-3; perhaps TRBD1 as D (5 bases). With 2 bases removed from V and 0 bases from J, the gap between germline ends came to 7 bases. The CDR3 is 14 amino acids. The germline V gene has CDR1 SGHRS and CDR2 YFSETQ. CDR3 sequence reads: CASSFDSSTDTQYF. The CDR3 DNA reads TGCGCCAGCAGCTTCGACAGCAGCACAGATACGCAGTATTTT.

The chain combines TRBV14 with TRBJ2-2; D perhaps matches TRBD1 (6 bases). Trimming stripped 2 bases from V and 0 bases from J, with 13 bases between. This CDR3 has 17 residues. Germline CDR1 and CDR2: SGHDN and FVKESK. The CDR3 DNA is TGTGCCAGCAGCCAAAACCGGCAGGGGTCGAACACCGGGGAGCTGTTTTTT. Its translation is CASSQNRQGSNTGELFF.

J is TRBJ2-2 and V is TRBV9; 11 bases map to TRBD2. Germline V gene lookup returns CDR1 SGDLS and CDR2 YYNGEE. The CDR3 runs 16 residues. V gave up 4 bases and J gave up 8 bases; unmatched junction bases: 10. This chain's CDR3 is CASSPHSGGARGELFF. The CDR3 DNA reads TGTGCCAGCAGCCCACATAGCGGGGGGGCGAGAGGGGAGCTGTTTTTT.

The table lists this clonotype with a few counts. This chain uses TRBV27 with TRBJ1-6, with 8 bases fitting TRBD1. The V and J ends lost 4 bases and 9 bases, in that order; junction bases with no gene match: 5. This CDR3 contains 14 residues. Germline CDR1 reads MNHEY; CDR2 reads SMNVEV (reference sequence). The CDR3 loop is CASSSGRGRSPLHF. In DNA form, the CDR3 reads TGTGCCAGCAGTTCGGGCAGGGGGCGTTCACCCCTCCACTTT.

The sample holds a few counts of this clonotype. The chain carries TRBV6-5 and TRBJ2-3; TRBD1 matches at 7 bases. CDR3 size: 15 residues. The V gene end was trimmed by 6 bases and the J gene end by 0 bases; junction bases not matched to a gene: 6. Germline V gene lookup returns CDR1 MNHEY and CDR2 SVGAGI. This CDR3 reads CASRQDRPSTDTQYF. Written as DNA, the CDR3 is TGTGCCAGCAGACAGGACAGGCCTAGCACAGATACGCAGTATTTT.

The CDR3 spells CASSLGSLDHTQYF. The CDR3 DNA reads TGTGCCAGCAGTTTAGGTAGCCTCGACCATACGCAGTATTTT. V gene TRBV12-3 or TRBV12-4 combines with J gene TRBJ2-3; the D is unclear. The CDR3 loop spans 14 amino acids. Trimming stripped 1 base from V and 7 bases from J, with 12 bases between.

The table lists this clonotype with a few counts. The chain employs TRBV4-3 and TRBJ2-7, with 12 bases aligning to TRBD2. CDR1 and CDR2 from the germline V gene are LGHNA and YSLEER. Trimming removed 1 base from V and 5 bases from J; junction bases left unmatched: 6. This CDR3 region has 16 residues. CDR3 nucleotides: TGCGCCAGCAGCCAAGTACTAGCGGGAGGCTGGGACGAGCAGTACTTC. This sequence encodes CASSQVLAGGWDEQYF.